The sequence of this T cell receptor (beta chain) was determined in a study of blood T cell repertoires in COVID-19. Study details: Both acute and convalescent COVID-19 samples were obtained from the United States, Italy and Spain. Sources were T cells, B-cell-depleted T cells, or PBMCs; the material itself was cDNA or gDNA.

Under the authors' procedure: Amplified reference gene primers provided the basis for estimating nucleated cell counts. Repertoires were generated with immunoSEQ multiplex PCR, while TCRdb's copy carries only in-frame clones and drops some. The V and J calls and clone size were taken over from that table, and D and trimming were inferred from the DNA. The repertoire consists of roughly 500,000 clones, with approximately 85% occurring once and the leading ten covering roughly 3.2%. The CDR3 has 15 residues. With 5 bases removed from V and 4 bases from J, the gap between germline ends came to 17 bases. Looked up from germline, CDR1 is MNHNY and CDR2 is SVGAGI (reference sequence).

The chain uses TRBV6-6 and TRBJ1-1; weak D call: TRBD1 (5 bases). This receptor was obtained from a human donor in a cohort sampled during active COVID-19. The sample comprised peripheral blood. The DNA of the CDR3 is TGTGCCAGCAGTACCCCCGATCGGGGGACCACTGAAGCTTTCTTT. It specifies CASSTPDRGTTEAFF.